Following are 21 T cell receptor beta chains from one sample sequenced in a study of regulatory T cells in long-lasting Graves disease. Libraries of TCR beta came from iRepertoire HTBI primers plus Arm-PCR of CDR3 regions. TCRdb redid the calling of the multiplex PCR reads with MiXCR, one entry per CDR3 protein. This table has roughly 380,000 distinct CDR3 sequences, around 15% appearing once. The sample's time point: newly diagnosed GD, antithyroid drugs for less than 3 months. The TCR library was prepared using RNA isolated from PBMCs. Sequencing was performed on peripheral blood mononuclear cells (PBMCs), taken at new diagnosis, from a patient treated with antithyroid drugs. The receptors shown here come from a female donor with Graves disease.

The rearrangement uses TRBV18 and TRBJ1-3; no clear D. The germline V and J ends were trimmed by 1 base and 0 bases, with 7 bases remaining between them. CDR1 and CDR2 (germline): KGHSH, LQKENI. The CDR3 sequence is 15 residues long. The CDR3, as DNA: TGTGCCAGCTCACCACTGGTATACTCTGGAAACACCATATATTTT. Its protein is CASSPLVYSGNTIYF.

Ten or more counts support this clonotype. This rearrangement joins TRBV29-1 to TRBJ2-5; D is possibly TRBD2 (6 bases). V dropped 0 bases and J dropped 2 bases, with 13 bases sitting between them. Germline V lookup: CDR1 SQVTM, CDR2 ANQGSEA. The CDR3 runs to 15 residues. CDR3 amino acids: CSVEDRWGTQETQYF. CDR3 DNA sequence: TGCAGCGTTGAAGATCGGTGGGGGACTCAAGAGACCCAGTACTTC.

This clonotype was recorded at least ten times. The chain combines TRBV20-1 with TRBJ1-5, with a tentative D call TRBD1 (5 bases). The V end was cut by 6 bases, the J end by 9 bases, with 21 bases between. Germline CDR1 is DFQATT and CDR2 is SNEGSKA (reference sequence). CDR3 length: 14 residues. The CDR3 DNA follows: TGCAGTGCCCCGCCGGGGGGAAGTTGGGGGCCCCAGCATTTT. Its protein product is CSAPPGGSWGPQHF.

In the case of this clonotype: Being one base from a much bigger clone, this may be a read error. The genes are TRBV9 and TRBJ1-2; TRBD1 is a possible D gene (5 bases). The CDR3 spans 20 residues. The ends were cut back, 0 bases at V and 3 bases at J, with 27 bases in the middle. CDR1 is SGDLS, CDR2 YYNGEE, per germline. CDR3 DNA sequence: TGTGCCAGCAGCGTAGGGGCCGGTGGGGCAGGCCTAGGGGTGGACTATGGCTACACCTTC. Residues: CASSVGAGGAGLGVDYGYTF.

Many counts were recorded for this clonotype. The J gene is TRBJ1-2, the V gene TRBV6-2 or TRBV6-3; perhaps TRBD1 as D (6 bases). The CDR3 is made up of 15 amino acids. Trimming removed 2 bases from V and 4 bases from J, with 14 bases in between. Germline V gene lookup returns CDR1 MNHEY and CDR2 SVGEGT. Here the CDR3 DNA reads TGTGCCAGCAGTTACCCGTCGGGGGCGCCCTATGGCTACACCTTC. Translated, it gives CASSYPSGAPYGYTF.

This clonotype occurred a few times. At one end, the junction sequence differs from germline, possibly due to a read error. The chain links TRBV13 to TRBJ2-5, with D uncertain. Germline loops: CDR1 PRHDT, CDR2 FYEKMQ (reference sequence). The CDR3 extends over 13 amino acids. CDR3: CASSLKHQETQYF. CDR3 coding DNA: TGTGCCAGCAGCTTAAAGCACCAGGAGACCCAGTACTTC.

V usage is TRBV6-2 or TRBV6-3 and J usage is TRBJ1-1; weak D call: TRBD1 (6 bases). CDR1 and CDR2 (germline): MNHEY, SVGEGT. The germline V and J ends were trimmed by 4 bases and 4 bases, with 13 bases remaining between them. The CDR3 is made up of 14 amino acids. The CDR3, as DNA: TGTGCCAGCAGTTTGGGGGCCGCGAGCACTGAAGCTTTCTTT. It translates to CASSLGAASTEAFF.

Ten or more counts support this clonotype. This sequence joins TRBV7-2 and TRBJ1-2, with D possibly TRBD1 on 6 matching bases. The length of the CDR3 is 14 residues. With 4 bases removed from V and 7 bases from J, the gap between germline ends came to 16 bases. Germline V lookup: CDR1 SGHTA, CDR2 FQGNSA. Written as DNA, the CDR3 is TGTGCCAGCAGCTCGGGGGGAGGGGGACGTGGCTACACCTTC. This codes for CASSSGGGGRGYTF.

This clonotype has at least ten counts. CDR3 bases: TGTGCCAGCAGCTACTTTCCTAGCACAGATACGCAGTATTTT. Protein: CASSYFPSTDTQYF. This chain connects TRBV7-2 to TRBJ2-3; D not certain. The CDR3 is 14 amino acids. CDR1 is SGHTA, CDR2 FQGNSA, per germline. V shed 4 bases and J shed 0 bases, with 8 bases lying between them.

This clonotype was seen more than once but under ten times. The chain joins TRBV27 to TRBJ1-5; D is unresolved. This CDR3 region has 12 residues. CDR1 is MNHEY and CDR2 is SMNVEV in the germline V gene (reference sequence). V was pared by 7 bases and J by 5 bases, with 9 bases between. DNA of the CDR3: TGTGCCAGCACGTTGGGGTATCAGCCCCAGCATTTT. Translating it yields CASTLGYQPQHF.

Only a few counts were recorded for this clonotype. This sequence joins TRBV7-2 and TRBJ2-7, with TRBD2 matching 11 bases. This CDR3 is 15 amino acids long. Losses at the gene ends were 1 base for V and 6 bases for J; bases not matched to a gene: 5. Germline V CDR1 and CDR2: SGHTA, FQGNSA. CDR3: CASSLEASGRLEQYF. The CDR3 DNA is TGTGCCAGCAGCTTAGAGGCTAGCGGGAGGCTCGAGCAGTACTTC. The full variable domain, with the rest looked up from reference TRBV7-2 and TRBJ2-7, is GAGVSQSPSNKVTEKGKDVELRCDPISGHTALYWYRQSLGQGLEFLIYFQGNSAPDKSGLPSDRFSAERTGGSVSTLTIQRTQQEDSAVYLCASSLEASGRLEQYFGPGTRLTVT.

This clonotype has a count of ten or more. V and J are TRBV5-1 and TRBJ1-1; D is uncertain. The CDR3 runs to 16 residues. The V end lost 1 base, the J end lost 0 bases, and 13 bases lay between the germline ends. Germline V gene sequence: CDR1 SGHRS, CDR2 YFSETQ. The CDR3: CASSLHLVKMNTEAFF. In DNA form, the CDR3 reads TGCGCCAGCAGCTTGCATCTTGTGAAAATGAACACTGAAGCTTTCTTT.

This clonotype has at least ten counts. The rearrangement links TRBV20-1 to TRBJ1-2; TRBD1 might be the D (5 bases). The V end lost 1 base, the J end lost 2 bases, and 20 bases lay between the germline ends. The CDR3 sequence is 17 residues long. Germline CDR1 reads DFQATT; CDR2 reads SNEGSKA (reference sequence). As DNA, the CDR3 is TGCAGTGCTAGAGCCAGCGCCGAGGCAGGGAAGAACTATGGCTACACCTTC. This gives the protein CSARASAEAGKNYGYTF.

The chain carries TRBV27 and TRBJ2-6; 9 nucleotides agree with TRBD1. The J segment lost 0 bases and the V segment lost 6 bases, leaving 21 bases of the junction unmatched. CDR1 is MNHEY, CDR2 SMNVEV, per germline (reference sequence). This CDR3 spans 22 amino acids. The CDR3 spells CASRPTRDRASPILSGANVLTF. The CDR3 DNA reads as TGTGCCAGCAGACCTACTAGGGACAGGGCCAGCCCCATTCTCTCTGGGGCCAACGTCCTGACTTTC.

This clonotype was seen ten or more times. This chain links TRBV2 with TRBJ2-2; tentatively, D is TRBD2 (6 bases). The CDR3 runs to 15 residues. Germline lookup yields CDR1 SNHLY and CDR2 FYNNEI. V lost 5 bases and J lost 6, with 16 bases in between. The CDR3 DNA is TGTGCCAGCAGTACCGGGACTCCTGGGGCCGGGGAGCTGTTTTTT. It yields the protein CASSTGTPGAGELFF. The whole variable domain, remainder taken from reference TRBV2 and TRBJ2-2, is EPEVTQTPSHQVTQMGQEVILRCVPISNHLYFYWYRQILGQKVEFLVSFYNNEISEKSEIFDDQFSVERPDGSNFTLKIRSTKLEDSAMYFCASSTGTPGAGELFFGEGSRLTVL.

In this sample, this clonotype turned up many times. CDR3 bases: TGTGCCAGCAGTTACGGCCTAGCAAAAGAGACCCAGTACTTC. It specifies CASSYGLAKETQYF. V gene TRBV6-5 combines with J gene TRBJ2-5; TRBD2 might be the D (5 bases). The length of the CDR3 is 14 residues. With 2 bases removed from V and 3 bases from J, the gap between germline ends came to 10 bases. In germline, CDR1 is MNHEY, CDR2 SVGAGI.

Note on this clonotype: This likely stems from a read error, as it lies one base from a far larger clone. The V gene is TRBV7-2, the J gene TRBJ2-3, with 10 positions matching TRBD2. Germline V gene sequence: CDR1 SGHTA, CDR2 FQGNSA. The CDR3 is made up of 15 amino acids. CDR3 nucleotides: TGTGCCTGCAGTCTAGCGGGGGTGAGGACAGATACGCAGTATTTT. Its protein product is CACSLAGVRTDTQYF.

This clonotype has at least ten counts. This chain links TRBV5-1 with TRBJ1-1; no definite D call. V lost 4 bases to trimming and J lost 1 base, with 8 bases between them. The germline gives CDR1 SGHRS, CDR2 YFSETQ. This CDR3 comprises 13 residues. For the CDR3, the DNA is TGCGCCAGCAGCGGAGACTGGAACACTGAAGCTTTCTTT. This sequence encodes CASSGDWNTEAFF.

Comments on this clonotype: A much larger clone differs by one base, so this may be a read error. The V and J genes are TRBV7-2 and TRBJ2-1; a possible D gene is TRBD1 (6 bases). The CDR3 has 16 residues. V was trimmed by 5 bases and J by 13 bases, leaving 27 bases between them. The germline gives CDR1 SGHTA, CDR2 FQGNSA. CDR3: CASSLAYRTAQETQFF. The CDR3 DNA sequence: TGTGCCAGCAGCCTGGCGTACCGGACAGCCCAAGAGACCCAGTTCTTC.

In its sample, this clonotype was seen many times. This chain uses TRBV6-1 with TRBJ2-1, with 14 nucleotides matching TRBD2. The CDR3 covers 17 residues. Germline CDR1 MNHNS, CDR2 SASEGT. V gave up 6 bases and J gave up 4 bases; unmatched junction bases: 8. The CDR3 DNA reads TGTGCCAGCAGCCCACGGACTAGCGGGGGGACTTACAATGAGCAGTTCTTC. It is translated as CASSPRTSGGTYNEQFF.

The CDR3, as DNA: TGTGCCACCAGGGGGCGAAACTATGGCTACACCTTC. Translation gives CATRGRNYGYTF. The genes are TRBV27 and TRBJ1-2, with TRBD1 matching 8 bases. This CDR3 comprises 12 residues. CDR1 MNHEY and CDR2 SMNVEV come from the germline V gene (reference sequence). The V and J ends lost 10 bases and 2 bases, in that order; junction bases with no gene match: 3.